Following are 26 T cell receptor beta chains from one sample sequenced in a study of blood T cell repertoires in COVID-19. The protocol was immunoSEQ multiplex PCR, while the TCRdb copy is restricted to in-frame clones and leaves out a portion. The data hold about 65,000 clones, with about 81% observed a single time. The sequenced material came from peripheral blood. These TCRs come from an elderly man with acute or convalescent COVID-19.

A few counts support this clone. V gene TRBV10-3 combines with J gene TRBJ1-4; 10 bases are shared with TRBD1. Trimming took 3 bases from V and 6 from J; bases not matched to a gene: 1. CDR3 length: 14 amino acids. Germline V CDR1 and CDR2: ENHRY, SYGVKD. CDR3: CAISDGTGDEKLFF. CDR3 bases: TGTGCCATCAGTGACGGGACAGGGGATGAAAAACTGTTTTTT.

The chain has TRBV13 and TRBJ1-3; D gene uncertain. Trimming stripped 3 bases from V and 0 bases from J, with 9 bases between. Germline CDR1 PRHDT, CDR2 FYEKMQ (reference sequence). CDR3 length equals 15 residues. The CDR3 here is CASSFVQASGNTIYF. CDR3 DNA: TGTGCCAGCAGCTTCGTCCAGGCCTCTGGAAACACCATATATTTT. The full variable domain, in which reference TRBV13 and TRBJ1-3 provide the parts outside the CDR3, is AAGVIQSPRHLIKEKRETATLKCYPIPRHDTVYWYQQGPGQDPQFLISFYEKMQSDKGSIPDRFSAQQFSDYHSELNMSSLELGDSALYFCASSFVQASGNTIYFGEGSWLTVV.

This sequence joins TRBV27 and TRBJ2-5, with TRBD2 matching over 14 bases. J was trimmed by 4 bases and V by 5 bases; bases with no gene match: 9. CDR1 and CDR2 (germline): MNHEY, SMNVEV (reference sequence). This CDR3 is built from 17 residues. The CDR3 region has the DNA TGTGCCAGCAGTGCTGGACTAGCGGGGGGTTTTAGAGAGACCCAGTACTTC. Translation: CASSAGLAGGFRETQYF.

J is TRBJ2-5 and V is TRBV3-1 (or the pseudogene TRBV3-2); 8 bases fit TRBD1. Losses at the gene ends were 1 base for V and 5 bases for J; bases not matched to a gene: 6. The germline CDR1 and CDR2 sequences are LGHDT and YNNKEL (reference sequence). The CDR3 runs to 15 residues. The CDR3 protein is CASSQAVRGPETQYF. The CDR3 nucleotides read TGTGCCAGCAGCCAAGCGGTCAGGGGGCCTGAGACCCAGTACTTC.

This clone has a single count. The DNA of the CDR3 is TGTGCCAGCAGCTCTCAGGGGTTGAGCGAGCAGTACTTC. Encoded protein: CASSSQGLSEQYF. V usage is TRBV7-9 and J usage is TRBJ2-7, with D possibly matching TRBD1 (6 bases). The CDR3 has 13 residues. Germline V lookup: CDR1 SEHNR, CDR2 FQNEAQ (reference sequence). Trimming cost V 4 bases and J 6 bases, with 13 bases left between them.

The J gene is TRBJ1-2, the V gene TRBV5-5; 8 bases match TRBD1. The CDR3 runs to 14 residues. Germline loops: CDR1 SGHKS, CDR2 YYEKEE (reference sequence). V lost 1 base to trimming and J lost 6 bases; unmatched junction nucleotides: 5. The CDR3 region is CASSLSGGADGYTF. In DNA form, the CDR3 reads TGTGCCAGCAGCTTGTCAGGGGGCGCTGATGGCTACACCTTC.

This clone turned up a few times. The V call is TRBV3-1 (or the pseudogene TRBV3-2), the J call TRBJ2-3; TRBD2 aligns across 10 bases. The CDR3 spans 18 residues. The germline CDR1 and CDR2 sequences are LGHDT and YNNKEL (reference sequence). Germline trimming cut 0 bases from V and 4 bases from J; bases unmatched to any gene: 10. As DNA, the CDR3 is TGTGCCAGCAGCCAAGAGAGCGGGGGGGCCGTGGGATCAGATACGCAGTATTTT. It translates to CASSQESGGAVGSDTQYF.

The chain is built from TRBV12-3 or TRBV12-4 and TRBJ1-1; possible D gene TRBD1, 5 bases. V was pared by 6 bases and J by 4 bases, with 12 bases between. The CDR3 runs 13 residues. The CDR3, as DNA: TGTGCCAGCAGGCCCAGGGCTTCCACTGAAGCTTTCTTT. Translated, it gives CASRPRASTEAFF.

V and J are TRBV5-1 and TRBJ2-7; a possible D gene is TRBD2 (6 bases). The CDR3 covers 14 residues. Germline CDR1 SGHRS, CDR2 YFSETQ. The V end lost 0 bases, the J end lost 5 bases, and 12 bases lay between the germline ends. CDR3 nucleotide sequence: TGCGCCAGCAGCTTGGTATCGGGGGAGGACGAGCAGTACTTC. As protein: CASSLVSGEDEQYF.

Written as DNA, the CDR3 is TGTGCCAGCAGTCCCACTGCTAGCGGGGGTTTATTTGGGGAGACCCAGTACTTC. The encoded protein is CASSPTASGGLFGETQYF. The J gene is TRBJ2-5, the V gene TRBV6-6; TRBD2 matches at 10 bases. Trimming took 5 bases from V and 5 from J; bases not matched to a gene: 17. The CDR3 totals 18 residues. The germline V gene encodes CDR1 MNHNY and CDR2 SVGAGI (reference sequence).

The gene calls are TRBV7-2 and TRBJ2-7; 8 nucleotides align to TRBD1. CDR1 is SGHTA and CDR2 is FQGNSA in the germline V gene. V trimming: 5 bases; J trimming: 3 bases; junction bases outside the gene matches: 9. This CDR3 has 15 residues. The CDR3 DNA is TGTGCCAGCAGCGCGACCGGGACAGGATACTACGAGCAGTACTTC. Its protein is CASSATGTGYYEQYF.

The genes are TRBV7-3 and TRBJ2-6; tentatively, D is TRBD1 (5 bases). CDR1 is SGHTA and CDR2 is FQGTGA in the germline V gene. Trimming removed 5 bases at V and 1 base at J, with 12 bases between. CDR3 length equals 16 residues. The CDR3 DNA reads TGTGCCAGCAGCCCCCCGACAGATTCTGGGGCCAACGTCCTGACTTTC. As protein: CASSPPTDSGANVLTF. Supplemented by reference TRBV7-3 and TRBJ2-6, the full variable domain reads GAGVSQTPSNKVTEKGKYVELRCDPISGHTALYWYRQSLGQGPEFLIYFQGTGAADDSGLPNDRFFAVRPEGSVSTLKIQRTERGDSAVYLCASSPPTDSGANVLTFGAGSRLTVL.

CDR3 sequence: CASSMSQGAGYEQYF. CDR3 sequence (DNA): TGTGCCAGTAGTATGTCGCAGGGGGCAGGGTACGAGCAGTACTTC. The chain is built from TRBV19 and TRBJ2-7; TRBD1 aligns across 8 bases. The germline CDR1 and CDR2 sequences are LNHDA and SQIVND (reference sequence). V lost 3 bases to trimming and J lost 4 bases; unmatched junction nucleotides: 8. The CDR3 has 15 residues.

This chain links TRBV18 with TRBJ2-6; TRBD1 agrees at 11 bases. CDR1 is KGHSH, CDR2 LQKENI, per germline. V lost 4 bases, J lost 2 bases, and 7 bases stayed unmatched. The CDR3 is 18 amino acids. CDR3 region: CASSRTGTGGTGANVLTF. CDR3 DNA: TGTGCCAGCTCACGAACCGGGACAGGGGGGACTGGGGCCAACGTCCTGACTTTC.

This clone appeared a few times. The V gene is TRBV6-5, the J gene TRBJ1-6; 7 bases match TRBD1. V shed 5 bases, J shed 5 bases, and the junction held 6 bases outside the gene matches. The CDR3 covers 15 residues. CDR1 and CDR2 from the germline V gene are MNHEY and SVGAGI. The CDR3 loop reads CASSRTGTNNSPLHF. The CDR3 DNA is TGTGCCAGCAGTCGGACAGGAACGAATAATTCACCCCTCCACTTT.

This chain joins TRBV6-5 and TRBJ1-2; no clear D. The CDR3 totals 13 residues. V was cut by 4 bases and J by 10 bases, with 16 bases left in between. Germline values: CDR1 MNHEY, CDR2 SVGAGI. The CDR3 loop is CASSSGGILDYTF. For the CDR3, the DNA is TGTGCCAGCAGTTCCGGAGGGATTTTAGACTACACCTTC.

The chain combines TRBV4-2 with TRBJ2-1; TRBD2 agrees at 12 bases. V shed 4 bases and J 11 bases; nucleotides not matched to a gene: 12. Germline V lookup: CDR1 LGHNA, CDR2 YNFKEQ. This CDR3 comprises 16 residues. CDR3 coding DNA: TGTGCCAGCAGCCTCTCGTCGGCTAGCGGGGGGGTACAGCAGTTCTTC. Protein: CASSLSSASGGVQQFF.

The J gene is TRBJ1-5, the V gene TRBV2; the match to TRBD1 covers 10 bases. The CDR3 runs 13 residues. V gave up 9 bases and J gave up 6 bases; unmatched junction bases: 5. From germline, CDR1 is SNHLY and CDR2 FYNNEI. The CDR3 loop is CASRQGAVQPQHF. The CDR3 bases are TGTGCCAGTAGACAGGGGGCGGTTCAGCCCCAGCATTTT.

The DNA of the CDR3 is TGTGCCAGCAGCATAAGGGACAGCGAAGCTTTCTTT. It codes for CASSIRDSEAFF. The chain carries TRBV9 and TRBJ1-1; TRBD1 aligns across 7 bases. The germline V gene encodes CDR1 SGDLS and CDR2 YYNGEE. V was pared by 4 bases and J by 8 bases, with 5 bases of the junction left unmatched. CDR3 length equals 12 residues.

The V and J genes are TRBV30 and TRBJ2-2; 7 nucleotides line up with TRBD2. The CDR3 consists of 16 residues. Per germline, CDR1 GTSNPN and CDR2 SVGIG (reference sequence). Losses at the gene ends were 0 bases for V and 4 bases for J; bases not matched to a gene: 8. CDR3 DNA: TGTGCCTGGAGTGTAACCCGCGGGGGTGGCACCGGGGAGCTGTTTTTT. Its protein product is CAWSVTRGGGTGELFF. The whole variable domain, filled in from reference TRBV30 and TRBJ2-2, reads SQTIHQWPATLVQPVGSPLSLECTVEGTSNPNLYWYRQAAGRGLQLLFYSVGIGQISSEVPQNLSASRPQDRQFILSSKKLLLSDSGFYLCAWSVTRGGGTGELFFGEGSRLTVL.

CDR3 DNA sequence: TGTGCCAGCAACCAGTTCCTCACAGATACGCAGTATTTT. Its translation is CASNQFLTDTQYF. V and J are TRBV2 and TRBJ2-3; D remains ambiguous. Looked up from germline, CDR1 is SNHLY and CDR2 is FYNNEI. The CDR3 spans 13 residues. Trimming stripped 7 bases from V and 2 bases from J, with 10 bases between.

This clone was seen once. V is TRBV11-3 and J is TRBJ2-5, with a tentative D call TRBD1 (5 bases). This CDR3 is built from 14 residues. CDR1 SGHNT and CDR2 YENEEA come from the germline V gene. The V end was cut by 2 bases, the J end by 3 bases, with 10 bases between. The CDR3 nucleotides are TGTGCCAGCAGCTTAACGGGCAGGGAAGAGACCCAGTACTTC. As protein: CASSLTGREETQYF.

This clone appeared a few times. This rearrangement joins TRBV29-1 to TRBJ1-2, with D unclear. The CDR3 sequence is 12 residues long. The germline V gene has CDR1 SQVTM and CDR2 ANQGSEA. Deletions cut 5 bases from V and 1 base from J, with 8 bases between. The CDR3 loop is CSVLRVNYGYTF. The CDR3 DNA reads TGCAGCGTTCTACGGGTTAACTATGGCTACACCTTC.

The count of this clone is one. This rearrangement joins TRBV6-1 to TRBJ2-3, with 7 bases aligning to TRBD2. J lost 0 bases, V lost 3 bases, and 6 bases had no gene match. Germline-derived CDR1 and CDR2 are MNHNS and SASEGT. This CDR3 spans 16 amino acids. CDR3 DNA: TGTGCCAGCAGTGAGGGGGACTACACCAGCACAGATACGCAGTATTTT. It encodes CASSEGDYTSTDTQYF.

CDR3 protein: CASSLQGVGLGDTQYF. In DNA, the CDR3 is TGCGCCAGCAGCTTGCAGGGCGTAGGGTTAGGAGATACGCAGTATTTT. The chain is built from TRBV5-1 and TRBJ2-3; a possible D gene is TRBD1 (5 bases). The germline gives CDR1 SGHRS, CDR2 YFSETQ. The CDR3 spans 16 residues. V lost 1 base and J 5 bases, leaving 17 bases between the germline ends.

This clone was seen a handful of times. The chain joins TRBV6-5 to TRBJ1-1; D gene unclear. This CDR3 comprises 15 residues. Germline assignment: CDR1 MNHEY and CDR2 SVGAGI. Trimming removed 0 bases at V and 4 bases at J, with 12 bases between. This CDR3 reads CASSYSKRSSTEAFF. As DNA, the CDR3 is TGTGCCAGCAGTTACTCGAAGCGGTCGAGCACTGAAGCTTTCTTT.